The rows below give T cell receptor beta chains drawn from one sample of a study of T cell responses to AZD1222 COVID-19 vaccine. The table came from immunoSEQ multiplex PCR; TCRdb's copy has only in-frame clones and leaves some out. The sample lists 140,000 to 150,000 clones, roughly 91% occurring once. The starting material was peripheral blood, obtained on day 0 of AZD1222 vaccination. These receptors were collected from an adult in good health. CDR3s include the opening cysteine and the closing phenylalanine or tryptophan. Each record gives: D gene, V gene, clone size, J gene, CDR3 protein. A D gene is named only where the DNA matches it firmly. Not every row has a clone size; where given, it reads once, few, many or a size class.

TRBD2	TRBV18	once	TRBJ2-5	CASSPPGGRGTTETQYF
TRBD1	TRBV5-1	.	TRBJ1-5	CASSTGGNQPQHF
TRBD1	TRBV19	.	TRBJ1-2	CASSIDPRQGTNYGYTF
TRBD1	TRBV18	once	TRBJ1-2	CASSLSGQGTPGYTF
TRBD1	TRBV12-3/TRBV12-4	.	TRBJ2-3	CARRQGIDTQYF
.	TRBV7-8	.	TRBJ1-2	CASSLAVRGVGYGYTF
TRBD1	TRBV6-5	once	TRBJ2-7	CASTGTADEQYF
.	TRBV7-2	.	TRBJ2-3	CASSYRSGEDTQYF
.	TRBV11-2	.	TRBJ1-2	CASRPPGTDQYGYTF
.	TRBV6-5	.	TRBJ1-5	CASSLGQINQPQHF
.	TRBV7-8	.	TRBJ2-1	CASTEGRLSNEQFF
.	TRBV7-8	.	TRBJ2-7	CASRPRTSSNYEQYF
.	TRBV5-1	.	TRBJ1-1	CASSPQGTEAFF
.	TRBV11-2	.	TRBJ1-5	CASSLAPGGSNQPQHF
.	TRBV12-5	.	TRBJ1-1	CASGLPIRNTEAFF
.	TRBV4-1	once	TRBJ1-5	CASSQDPRGPQHF
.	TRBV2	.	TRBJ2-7	CASSEIGDRSEQYF
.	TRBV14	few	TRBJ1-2	CASSQDPLYGYTF
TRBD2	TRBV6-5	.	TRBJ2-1	CASSASGGSYNEQFF
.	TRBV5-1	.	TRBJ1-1	CASSSVQRAEAFF
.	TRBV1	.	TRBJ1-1	CTSSEAAQGIPFSNTEAFF
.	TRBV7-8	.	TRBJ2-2	CASSRLWGPAGELFF
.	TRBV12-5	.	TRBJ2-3	CASGLASGRQTHHTDTQYF
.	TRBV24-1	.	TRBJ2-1	CATSDPIPAVRDLTNEQFF
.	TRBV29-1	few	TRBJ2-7	CSVALGSYEQYF
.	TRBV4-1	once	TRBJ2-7	CASSPVDLNYEQYF
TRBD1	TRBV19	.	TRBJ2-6	CASSNGQGWSGANVLTF
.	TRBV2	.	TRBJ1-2	CASSRKGYGYTF